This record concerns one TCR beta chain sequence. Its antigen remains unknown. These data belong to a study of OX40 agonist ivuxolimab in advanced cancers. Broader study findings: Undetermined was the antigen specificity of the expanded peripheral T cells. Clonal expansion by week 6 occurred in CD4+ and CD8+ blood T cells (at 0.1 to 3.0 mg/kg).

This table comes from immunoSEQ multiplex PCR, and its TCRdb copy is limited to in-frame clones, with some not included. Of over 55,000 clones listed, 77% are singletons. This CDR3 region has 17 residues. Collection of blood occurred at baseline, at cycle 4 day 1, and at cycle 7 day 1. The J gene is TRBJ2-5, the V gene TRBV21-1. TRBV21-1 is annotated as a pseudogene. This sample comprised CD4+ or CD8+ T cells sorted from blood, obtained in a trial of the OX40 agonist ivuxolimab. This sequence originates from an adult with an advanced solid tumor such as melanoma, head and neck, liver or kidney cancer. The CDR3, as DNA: TGTGCCAGCAGCAAAGAAGGGTTAGAGTGGGGACAAGAGACCCAGTACTTC. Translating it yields CASSKEGLEWGQETQYF.